This T cell receptor beta chain emerged from a study of multiple sclerosis patients with progressive multifocal leukoencephalopathy. This CDR3 has 16 residues. The V gene's germline CDR1 is KGHSH and CDR2 LQKENI. The ends were cut back, 3 bases at V and 5 bases at J, with 16 bases in the middle. The table came from immunoSEQ multiplex PCR; TCRdb's copy has only in-frame clones and leaves some out. Among about 32,000 clones listed, approximately 88% were seen once. Noted time point: time of PML onset. The source was PBMCs, collected from a patient treated with natalizumab. The TCR comes from a woman aged 40 to 49 with progressive multifocal leukoencephalopathy. The rearrangement joins TRBV18 to TRBJ2-2; no clear D. The CDR3 sequence: CASSPPATEITGELFF. The CDR3 DNA reads TGTGCCAGCTCACCCCCGGCTACGGAGATTACCGGGGAGCTGTTTTTT.